The 21 T cell receptor beta chains listed next were all sequenced from one sample in a study of cytomegalovirus exposure and HLA in healthy donors. Clones were read by immunoSEQ multiplex PCR, and TCRdb kept only the in-frame ones, dropping some. The profile covers tens of thousands of clones, with roughly 94% appearing a single time and about 1.4% taken by the ten largest. Source material: PBMCs. The receptor source for this set is a young man in good health and CMV-seropositive.

The chain combines TRBV6-6 with TRBJ1-1, with TRBD1 as a possible D gene (6 bases). CDR3 length: 16 amino acids. Germline CDR1 is MNHNY and CDR2 is SVGAGI (reference sequence). V lost 5 bases and J lost 1, with 17 bases in between. The CDR3 sequence is CASSLHREGGNTEAFF. The DNA for the CDR3 is TGTGCCAGCAGTCTTCACAGGGAAGGAGGGAACACTGAAGCTTTCTTT.

The V gene is TRBV11-2, the J gene TRBJ2-7; 8 nucleotides line up with TRBD1. CDR1 and CDR2 from the germline V gene are SGHAT and FQNNGV. V shed 5 bases and J 3 bases; nucleotides not matched to a gene: 3. There are 13 residues in the CDR3. The CDR3 region is CASSRGTGYEQYF. CDR3 DNA sequence: TGTGCCAGCAGCCGAGGGACAGGCTACGAGCAGTACTTC. Full variable domain (rest looked up from reference TRBV11-2 and TRBJ2-7): EAGVAQSPRYKIIEKRQSVAFWCNPISGHATLYWYQQILGQGPKLLIQFQNNGVVDDSQLPKDRFSAERLKGVDSTLKIQPAKLEDSAVYLCASSRGTGYEQYFGPGTRLTVT.

The rearrangement joins TRBV5-1 to TRBJ2-1, with TRBD2 matching over 9 bases. The CDR3 has 15 amino acids. Germline lookup yields CDR1 SGHRS and CDR2 YFSETQ. J was trimmed by 6 bases and V by 7 bases; bases with no gene match: 11. CDR3 loop: CASRRDSGSLNEQFF. The DNA for the CDR3 is TGCGCCAGCCGGCGGGATAGCGGGAGTCTCAATGAGCAGTTCTTC.

The chain links TRBV20-1 to TRBJ2-1; TRBD2 is a possible D gene (6 bases). The CDR3 is 11 residues long. Germline V gene data show CDR1 as DFQATT and CDR2 as SNEGSKA (reference sequence). V lost 7 bases, J lost 6 bases, and 10 bases lay in between. The CDR3 region has the DNA TGCAGTGAGCGGGTACTCAATGAGCAGTTCTTC. Translating gives CSERVLNEQFF.

The chain links TRBV7-3 to TRBJ2-6; 8 nucleotides line up with TRBD1. Germline V gene data show CDR1 as SGHTA and CDR2 as FQGTGA. The CDR3 contains 17 residues. The trim removed 5 bases at V and 3 bases at J, leaving 9 bases unmatched. The CDR3 coding sequence is TGTGCCAGCAGCCCTGGGACAGGCCCCTTTGGGGCCAACGTCCTGACTTTC. The encoded protein is CASSPGTGPFGANVLTF.

The genes are TRBV10-2 and TRBJ1-2; D is perhaps TRBD1 (6 bases). CDR1 and CDR2 from the germline V gene are WSHSY and SAAADI. Trimming stripped 5 bases from V and 2 bases from J, with 15 bases between. This CDR3 is 15 amino acids long. CDR3 region: CASSRNRESNYGYTF. The CDR3 bases are TGCGCCAGCAGTAGGAACAGGGAGTCCAACTATGGCTACACCTTC.

This chain links TRBV5-3 with TRBJ2-2, with TRBD1 matching over 7 bases. TRBV5-3 is flagged as an ORF with uncertain function. This CDR3 comprises 17 residues. V lost 4 bases to trimming and J lost 5 bases; unmatched junction nucleotides: 14. CDR3 loop: CARSPKGDSPGTGELFF. The CDR3 DNA sequence: TGTGCCAGAAGCCCCAAAGGGGACAGCCCGGGGACCGGGGAGCTGTTTTTT.

The chain has TRBV5-4 and TRBJ2-1; 8 nucleotides align to TRBD1. Germline V gene lookup returns CDR1 SGHNT and CDR2 YYREEE (reference sequence). Unmatched junction bases numbered 4, after V lost 0 bases and J lost 5 bases. The CDR3 extends over 15 amino acids. The CDR3 DNA reads TGTGCCAGCAGCTTGGGGACAGGGATCGACAATGAGCAGTTCTTC. It specifies CASSLGTGIDNEQFF.

V gene TRBV28 combines with J gene TRBJ2-1, with 9 bases that match TRBD2. The germline V gene encodes CDR1 MDHEN and CDR2 SYDVKM. This CDR3 comprises 15 residues. After removal of 2 bases from V and 4 bases from J, the junction contained 3 bases not matched to a gene. CDR3: CASSLGSGGYNEQFF. The CDR3 DNA is TGTGCCAGCAGTTTAGGTAGCGGGGGATACAATGAGCAGTTCTTC.

The V and J genes are TRBV5-4 and TRBJ1-4; weak D call: TRBD1 (6 bases). The germline gives CDR1 SGHNT, CDR2 YYREEE (reference sequence). There are 15 residues in the CDR3. The V gene lost 4 bases and the J gene lost 8 bases, with 18 bases spanning the gap. DNA of the CDR3: TGTGCCAGCAGCATAACAGGGACCCATAAAGAAAAACTGTTTTTT. This codes for CASSITGTHKEKLFF.

The rearrangement links TRBV28 to TRBJ1-3, with a tentative D call TRBD1 (5 bases). Germline loops: CDR1 MDHEN, CDR2 SYDVKM. CDR3 length: 17 amino acids. Trimming removed 3 bases from V and 0 bases from J, with 15 bases in between. CDR3 DNA: TGTGCCAGCAGTTTGACAGTGTTCACTGTCTCTGGAAACACCATATATTTT. It codes for CASSLTVFTVSGNTIYF.

The V and J genes are TRBV6-5 and TRBJ1-5; D remains ambiguous. Germline CDR1 and CDR2: MNHEY and SVGAGI. The CDR3 has 13 residues. Trimming took off 6 bases at V and 6 bases at J, with 12 bases between the two ends. CDR3 sequence (DNA): TGTGCCAGCAGGGCACGGACTGGTCAGCCCCAGCATTTT. It encodes CASRARTGQPQHF.

The rearrangement joins TRBV10-3 to TRBJ1-2; 8 bases align to TRBD1. The CDR3 is 17 amino acids. J lost 8 bases, V lost 8 bases, and 22 bases had no gene match. CDR1 is ENHRY and CDR2 is SYGVKD in the germline V gene. The CDR3 protein is CAIPRRISGTGDGGYTF. CDR3 nucleotide sequence: TGTGCCATCCCCCGTCGAATTTCGGGGACAGGAGATGGGGGCTACACCTTC.

The rearrangement links TRBV7-9 to TRBJ2-5, with 8 bases that match TRBD1. The CDR3 is 17 amino acids. The V gene's germline CDR1 is SEHNR and CDR2 FQNEAQ (reference sequence). J lost 2 bases, V lost 5 bases, and 13 bases had no gene match. CDR3 amino acids: CASSPGTGGNLQETQYF. CDR3 DNA: TGTGCCAGCAGCCCGGGGACAGGCGGGAACCTACAAGAGACCCAGTACTTC.

The V call is TRBV6-5, the J call TRBJ1-2; TRBD1 aligns across 7 bases. This CDR3 is 15 amino acids long. Germline CDR1 and CDR2: MNHEY and SVGAGI. Trimming at V came to 1 base and at J to 0 bases, leaving 2 bases not matched to a gene. The CDR3 region is CASSYLTGTNYGYTF. As DNA, the CDR3 is TGTGCCAGCAGTTACTTGACAGGGACTAACTATGGCTACACCTTC.

The V gene is TRBV15, the J gene TRBJ1-5, with D maybe TRBD1 (6 bases). CDR3 length equals 15 residues. Deletions cut 3 bases from V and 7 bases from J, with 16 bases between. The germline CDR1 and CDR2 sequences are LNHNV and YYDKDF (reference sequence). CDR3: CATSSLTGGRQPQHF. CDR3 sequence (DNA): TGTGCCACCAGCAGCCTGACAGGCGGTAGACAGCCCCAGCATTTT.

The chain carries TRBV9 and TRBJ2-5; D unclear. Trimming took 2 bases from V and 2 from J, leaving 10 bases between them. Germline V lookup: CDR1 SGDLS, CDR2 YYNGEE. The CDR3 loop spans 14 amino acids. The CDR3 reads CASSVTVLQETQYF. In DNA, the CDR3 is TGTGCCAGCAGCGTTACGGTCCTTCAAGAGACCCAGTACTTC.

The chain is built from TRBV19 and TRBJ1-5; D not certain. Between the trimmed V and J ends, which lost 2 bases and 0 bases, there was a span of 11 bases. CDR3 length: 16 residues. CDR1 LNHDA and CDR2 SQIVND come from the germline V gene (reference sequence). The chain's CDR3 is CASSIPLTYSNQPQHF. The CDR3 bases are TGTGCCAGTAGTATACCCCTAACTTATAGCAATCAGCCCCAGCATTTT.

The chain carries TRBV20-1 and TRBJ1-2; D not certain. V was shortened by 6 bases and J by 7 bases, with 6 bases between the two germline ends. Germline-derived CDR1 and CDR2 are DFQATT and SNEGSKA (reference sequence). The CDR3 runs to 9 residues. CDR3 amino acids: CSAPGGYTF. Here the CDR3 DNA reads TGCAGTGCGCCAGGTGGCTACACCTTC.

The chain joins TRBV10-3 to TRBJ2-7; 9 positions match TRBD2. The junction had 5 bases not matched to a gene; V was cut back by 2 bases and J by 0 bases. Germline CDR1 and CDR2: ENHRY and SYGVKD. The CDR3 loop spans 16 amino acids. The CDR3 spells CAISELKREDSYEQYF. CDR3 DNA sequence: TGTGCCATCAGTGAGCTAAAGCGGGAGGACTCCTACGAGCAGTACTTC.

CDR3 sequence: CATSRVRTGAYEQYF. The CDR3 coding sequence is TGTGCCACCAGCAGAGTTAGGACAGGTGCCTACGAGCAGTACTTC. The chain carries TRBV15 and TRBJ2-7; TRBD1 matches 7 bases. Looked up from germline, CDR1 is LNHNV and CDR2 is YYDKDF (reference sequence). The length of the CDR3 is 15 residues. Trimming removed 1 base from V and 2 bases from J; junction bases left unmatched: 5.